The 26 T cell receptor beta chains given below trace back to one sample, sequenced in a study of blood T cells in healthy people across ages. Using a J-beta primer mix together with a sample-barcoded 5' primer, a second PCR was run for roughly 6 to 11 cycles. TCRdb fed the 5' RACE reads into MiXCR, producing one record per CDR3 protein. The table lists 800,000 to 1,300,000 distinct CDR3 sequences, 20% to 25% of them singletons. These sequences were also reported in another study, on T cells of mothers and their children.

Specimen: blood. The receptors stem from a girl aged 2 to 10 in good health.

The table lists this clonotype with a count of one. The chain uses TRBV4-1 and TRBJ1-1; D ambiguous. The germline CDR1 and CDR2 sequences are MGHRA and YSYEKL. V gave up 11 bases and J gave up 0 bases, with 13 bases separating them. The CDR3 spans 13 residues. The CDR3 nucleotides are TGCGCCGGCTCGACGAGCATGAACACTGAAGCTTTCTTT. It specifies CAGSTSMNTEAFF.

This clonotype was seen a few times. The rearrangement joins TRBV6-1 to TRBJ2-1, with TRBD1 matching 9 bases. Germline V gene sequence: CDR1 MNHNS, CDR2 SASEGT. There are 12 residues in the CDR3. The junction had 6 bases not matched to a gene; V was cut back by 10 bases and J by 8 bases. The CDR3 region has the DNA TGTGCCACCCTACAGGGGGCATATGAGCAGTTCTTC. It specifies CATLQGAYEQFF.

Only a few counts were recorded for this clonotype. As DNA, the CDR3 is TGCAGTGCTAGAGAAATAGGCACTGAAGCTTTCTTT. This gives the protein CSAREIGTEAFF. The chain carries TRBV20-1 and TRBJ1-1; D is uncertain. Trimming removed 0 bases from V and 4 bases from J, with 6 bases in between. There are 12 residues in the CDR3. Germline V gene sequence: CDR1 DFQATT, CDR2 SNEGSKA (reference sequence).

This clonotype was counted between two and nine times. The chain has TRBV28 and TRBJ1-4; TRBD1 is a possible D gene (5 bases). The CDR3 covers 12 residues. Trimming stripped 9 bases from V and 3 bases from J, with 8 bases between. Germline V gene sequence: CDR1 MDHEN, CDR2 SYDVKM. CDR3 residues: CASDSPNEKLFF. The CDR3 DNA sequence: TGTGCCAGTGACAGCCCTAATGAAAAACTGTTTTTT.

This clonotype showed up just a few times. The V gene is TRBV27, the J gene TRBJ2-1, with 8 positions matching TRBD2. This CDR3 is 16 amino acids long. V trimming: 4 bases; J trimming: 0 bases; junction bases outside the gene matches: 5. The germline V gene encodes CDR1 MNHEY and CDR2 SMNVEV (reference sequence). The CDR3 bases are TGTGCCAGCAGTTCGACGGGAGGGAGCTCCTACAATGAGCAGTTCTTC. This sequence encodes CASSSTGGSSYNEQFF.

As to this clonotype: Relative to the germline gene, one junction end is altered; a read error may explain this. The genes are TRBV12-3 or TRBV12-4 and TRBJ2-2; D may be TRBD2 (5 bases). The CDR3 totals 14 residues. The CDR3 is CASRLGSPSGELFF. CDR3 coding DNA: TGTGCCAGCAGGTTAGGGAGTCCGTCCGGGGAGCTGTTTTTT.

This clonotype has a handful of counts. The rearrangement links TRBV6-5 to TRBJ2-5; 8 bases agree with TRBD2. CDR1 and CDR2 (germline): MNHEY, SVGAGI. J lost 3 bases, V lost 2 bases, and 5 bases had no gene match. The CDR3 spans 15 residues. CDR3 DNA: TGTGCCAGCAGTTACGATCCGGGACTAGAAGAGACCCAGTACTTC. Translated, it gives CASSYDPGLEETQYF.

The chain uses TRBV12-3 or TRBV12-4 and TRBJ2-5, with 7 positions matching TRBD1. After removal of 6 bases from V and 2 bases from J, the junction contained 9 bases not matched to a gene. The CDR3 consists of 15 residues. The CDR3 is CASSQGQTPQETQYF. The CDR3 bases are TGTGCCAGCAGCCAGGGACAGACACCACAAGAGACCCAGTACTTC.

This chain connects TRBV5-6 to TRBJ2-5; D unclear. The DNA matches TRBJ2-1 better at its end, which makes the J call doubtful. CDR1 and CDR2 (germline): SGHDT, YYEEEE. The CDR3 is 13 amino acids. The CDR3 DNA reads as TGTGCCAGCAGCTTGGGAGACGGGTATGAGCAGTTCTTC. Translating it yields CASSLGDGYEQFF.

This clonotype was seen only once. J is TRBJ2-1 and V is TRBV7-3, with 7 bases fitting TRBD2. J gave up 9 bases and V 4 bases, and 15 bases lay outside the gene matches. Germline CDR1 is SGHTA and CDR2 is FQGTGA. CDR3 length: 16 amino acids. CDR3 residues: CASSSFHSGRGGEQFF. CDR3 DNA: TGTGCCAGCAGCTCCTTCCATAGCGGGCGGGGTGGTGAGCAGTTCTTC.

This clonotype showed up just a few times. The chain combines TRBV4-1 with TRBJ1-1, with TRBD1 identical over 8 bases. CDR3 length: 16 residues. The germline V gene has CDR1 MGHRA and CDR2 YSYEKL. The junction had 7 bases not matched to a gene; V was cut back by 3 bases and J by 1 base. CDR3 region: CASSHDAGTGNTEAFF. The CDR3 nucleotides read TGCGCCAGCAGCCACGATGCCGGGACAGGGAACACTGAAGCTTTCTTT.

This rearrangement joins TRBV3-1 to TRBJ2-5, with D hard to call. The J call may be incorrect, as the DNA end agrees better with TRBJ2-7. Per germline, CDR1 LGHDT and CDR2 YNNKEL (reference sequence). There are 15 residues in the CDR3. The CDR3 nucleotides are TGTGCCAGCAGCCAAGGATCGGGTACCACCTACGAGCAGTACTTC. It codes for CASSQGSGTTYEQYF.

The V call is TRBV7-9, the J call TRBJ2-1, with 7 bases lining up with TRBD1. Per the germline V gene, CDR1 is SEHNR and CDR2 is FQNEAQ (reference sequence). V dropped 7 bases and J dropped 4; count of bases not matched to a gene: 7. The length of the CDR3 is 14 residues. CDR3 residues: CASTTGTAYNEQFF. DNA of the CDR3: TGTGCCAGCACCACCGGGACAGCTTACAATGAGCAGTTCTTC.

This clonotype was observed a few times. This chain uses TRBV7-9 with TRBJ2-2, with 12 bases identical to TRBD2. The CDR3 is 18 amino acids. Germline CDR1 and CDR2: SEHNR and FQNEAQ (reference sequence). With 2 bases clipped from V and 4 bases from J, the junction kept 8 bases outside the gene matches. The CDR3 is CASSLSVLGLAGTGELFF. The CDR3 DNA is TGTGCCAGCAGCTTATCGGTATTGGGACTAGCGGGCACCGGGGAGCTGTTTTTT.

This clonotype was found many times. The chain uses TRBV20-1 and TRBJ2-7, with 11 bases that match TRBD2. The germline CDR1 and CDR2 sequences are DFQATT and SNEGSKA (reference sequence). The CDR3 runs to 13 residues. Losses at the gene ends were 2 bases for V and 3 bases for J; bases not matched to a gene: 0. CDR3 protein: CSARTSGSYEQYF. The CDR3 nucleotides are TGCAGTGCTAGAACTAGCGGGAGCTACGAGCAGTACTTC.

This clonotype was observed once. The CDR3 DNA reads TGTGCCAGCAGCCAAGTAAGGGACTACCCTTCGGATGAGCAGTTCTTC. As protein: CASSQVRDYPSDEQFF. The chain carries TRBV4-2 and TRBJ2-5; TRBD2 aligns across 7 bases. Gene TRBJ2-1 matches the end of the DNA better, so the J call may be wrong. Per the germline V gene, CDR1 is LGHNA and CDR2 is YNFKEQ. There are 16 residues in the CDR3.

Points on this clonotype: One end of the junction does not line up with germline, which may come from a read error. The chain links TRBV2 to TRBJ1-5; TRBD1 is a possible D gene (5 bases). Germline lookup yields CDR1 SNHLY and CDR2 FYNNEI. CDR3 size: 16 residues. The CDR3 protein is CASSEGPPGSNQPRHF. The CDR3, as DNA: TGTGCCAGCAGTGAGGGGCCTCCCGGGAGCAATCAGCCCCGGCATTTT. The full variable domain, its missing parts supplied by reference TRBV2 and TRBJ1-5, is EPEVTQTPSHQVTQMGQEVILRCVPISNHLYFYWYRQILGQKVEFLVSFYNNEISEKSEIFDDQFSVERPDGSNFTLKIRSTKLEDSAMYFCASSEGPPGSNQPRHFGDGTRLSIL.

This clonotype turned up a few times. The rearrangement joins TRBV12-5 to TRBJ2-7; D might be TRBD2 (5 bases). Germline CDR1 and CDR2: LGHNT and FRNRAP. The CDR3 is 12 amino acids. V dropped 4 bases and J dropped 6 bases, with 10 bases sitting between them. CDR3 DNA: TGTGCTAGTGGTTCTGAGGGTGGCGAGCAGTACTTC. This codes for CASGSEGGEQYF.

This clonotype was counted between two and nine times. A read error may account for a junction end that differs from germline. This chain connects TRBV13 to TRBJ1-1; D not resolved. Germline V gene data show CDR1 as PRHDT and CDR2 as FYEKMQ (reference sequence). CDR3 length: 13 amino acids. The CDR3 protein is CTSSDGASSEAFF. The CDR3, as DNA: TGTACCAGCAGCGATGGTGCGAGTTCCGAAGCTTTCTTT.

This chain uses TRBV12-3 or TRBV12-4 with TRBJ2-5; D not certain. The DNA matches TRBJ2-1 better at its end, which makes the J call doubtful. The CDR3 runs to 13 residues. CDR3 sequence: CASIPWGYNEQFF. CDR3 nucleotide sequence: TGTGCCAGCATTCCTTGGGGATACAATGAGCAGTTCTTC.

The chain links TRBV7-3 to TRBJ2-5; 10 bases fit TRBD1. The J call is in doubt because the DNA end fits TRBJ2-1 better. Germline V gives CDR1 SGHTA, CDR2 FQGTGA. The CDR3 totals 14 residues. The CDR3 sequence: CASSYPGQGHEQFF. The CDR3 nucleotides read TGTGCCAGCAGCTACCCGGGACAGGGGCATGAGCAGTTCTTC.

There are many counts of this clonotype. V is TRBV3-1 and J is TRBJ2-3; possibly TRBD2 for D (5 bases). CDR3 length: 14 amino acids. Germline-derived CDR1 and CDR2 are LGHDT and YNNKEL (reference sequence). The V gene lost 4 bases and the J gene lost 1 base, with 9 bases spanning the gap. Here the CDR3 reads CASSRTLGTDTQYF. CDR3 nucleotides: TGTGCCAGCAGCCGGACTCTAGGCACAGATACGCAGTATTTT.

The chain recombines TRBV28 with TRBJ1-4; D is unresolved. Trimming pared 4 bases from V and 7 bases from J, leaving 7 bases between. Germline loops: CDR1 MDHEN, CDR2 SYDVKM. There are 12 residues in the CDR3. The CDR3 region is CASSYGPEKLFF. The DNA for the CDR3 is TGTGCCAGCAGTTACGGCCCTGAAAAACTGTTTTTT.

This clonotype came up a few times. V usage is TRBV5-6 and J usage is TRBJ1-2; no clear D. Trimming took off 3 bases at V and 8 bases at J, with 11 bases between the two ends. In germline, CDR1 is SGHDT, CDR2 YYEEEE. This CDR3 is 12 amino acids long. CDR3 residues: CASSYGLGGYTF. The CDR3 DNA reads as TGTGCCAGCAGCTATGGACTAGGAGGCTACACCTTC.

This clonotype was seen more than once but under ten times. The V gene is TRBV7-2, the J gene TRBJ1-6, with 7 bases lining up with TRBD1. V shed 7 bases and J 8 bases; nucleotides not matched to a gene: 5. CDR1 and CDR2 (germline): SGHTA, FQGNSA. The CDR3 sequence is 13 residues long. CDR3 sequence (DNA): TGTGCCAGCACCAGGGGGTACGATTCACCCCTCCACTTT. Translating it yields CASTRGYDSPLHF.

This clonotype was detected ten times or more. CDR3 sequence (DNA): TGCAGTGCTAGGGACGACGAGACCCAGTACTTC. It yields the protein CSARDDETQYF. The genes are TRBV20-1 and TRBJ2-5; D remains ambiguous. Trimming took off 3 bases at V and 5 bases at J, with 7 bases between the two ends. There are 11 residues in the CDR3. CDR1 is DFQATT, CDR2 SNEGSKA, per germline (reference sequence).